Below, 28 T cell receptor beta chains from the same sample are listed, as sequenced in a study of T cells after yellow fever vaccination. TCRdb itself ran the 5' RACE reads through MiXCR, one entry per CDR3 protein. The data show approximately 350,000 distinct CDR3 sequences, around 10% seen once. Sample: PBMCs, taken on the day of the first yellow fever vaccination. These receptors all come from a man between 18 and 29 years old who received the YFV17D yellow fever vaccine.

This chain uses TRBV20-1 with TRBJ2-7, with 16 bases that match TRBD2. The CDR3 runs to 18 residues. J gave up 4 bases and V 5 bases, and 14 bases lay outside the gene matches. Germline-derived CDR1 and CDR2 are DFQATT and SNEGSKA (reference sequence). The CDR3 region is CSAEGTSGGAFLTYEQYV. CDR3 bases: TGCAGTGCTGAGGGGACTAGCGGGGGGGCCTTCCTTACTTACGAGCAGTACGTC.

The rearrangement uses TRBV4-1 and TRBJ1-1; 8 positions match TRBD1. Germline trimming cut 2 bases from V and 5 bases from J; bases unmatched to any gene: 7. The germline CDR1 and CDR2 sequences are MGHRA and YSYEKL. The CDR3 is made up of 15 amino acids. The CDR3 spells CASSQLYRGGTEAFF. The DNA for the CDR3 is TGCGCCAGCAGCCAACTATACAGGGGGGGAACTGAAGCTTTCTTT.

This clonotype came up a few times. The genes are TRBV18 and TRBJ1-6; 9 positions agree with TRBD1. The CDR3 has 16 amino acids. Germline V CDR1 and CDR2: KGHSH, LQKENI. V trimming: 2 bases; J trimming: 5 bases; junction bases outside the gene matches: 4. CDR3 protein: CASSPTGDRDNSPLHF. In DNA, the CDR3 is TGTGCCAGCTCACCAACCGGGGACAGGGATAATTCACCCCTCCACTTT. Full variable domain (outside the CDR3, taken from reference TRBV18 and TRBJ1-6): NAGVMQNPRHLVRRRGQEARLRCSPMKGHSHVYWYRQLPEEGLKFMVYLQKENIIDESGMPKERFSAEFPKEGPSILRIQQVVRGDSAAYFCASSPTGDRDNSPLHFGNGTRLTVT.

The sample holds a few counts of this clonotype. CDR3 DNA: TGTGCCAGCAGTGTGGTCGGGGAGGAGACCCAGTACTTC. Translating it yields CASSVVGEETQYF. This chain links TRBV2 with TRBJ2-5; D might be TRBD2 (5 bases). This CDR3 has 13 residues. CDR1 is SNHLY, CDR2 FYNNEI, per germline. Trimming removed 4 bases from V and 5 bases from J, with 11 bases in between.

The CDR3 DNA reads TGCAGCGTTGAAGAGGGATACACCGGGGAGCTGTTTTTT. It codes for CSVEEGYTGELFF. The V call is TRBV29-1, the J call TRBJ2-2; no clear D. V was shortened by 0 bases and J by 3 bases, with 5 bases between the two germline ends. Germline loops: CDR1 SQVTM, CDR2 ANQGSEA. The CDR3 loop spans 13 amino acids.

In this sample, this clonotype turned up a few times. The chain uses TRBV12-3 or TRBV12-4 and TRBJ2-3, with D possibly matching TRBD2 (7 bases). V was clipped by 8 bases and J by 6 bases, with 21 bases between them. CDR3 size: 15 residues. The CDR3: CASARNGGGADTQYF. In nucleotides, the CDR3 is TGTGCCAGCGCGAGGAATGGGGGGGGGGCCGATACGCAGTATTTT.

This clonotype was counted a few times. This chain links TRBV4-1 with TRBJ1-6; no reliable D call. Germline CDR1 MGHRA, CDR2 YSYEKL. Trimming took off 0 bases at V and 8 bases at J, with 8 bases between the two ends. The length of the CDR3 is 14 residues. The CDR3 nucleotides are TGCGCCAGCAGCCAAGACCTTTGGGATTCACCCCTCCACTTT. This gives the protein CASSQDLWDSPLHF.

The chain employs TRBV4-2 and TRBJ1-1; D might be TRBD1 (5 bases). There are 18 residues in the CDR3. Germline V lookup: CDR1 LGHNA, CDR2 YNFKEQ. V gave up 2 bases and J gave up 5 bases, with 24 bases separating them. The DNA for the CDR3 is TGTGCCAGCAGCCAACGCCTATTAGACGGGGCCGGGGGTACTGAAGCTTTCTTT. It translates to CASSQRLLDGAGGTEAFF.

This chain uses TRBV7-2 with TRBJ2-3; 8 bases fit TRBD2. Germline values: CDR1 SGHTA, CDR2 FQGNSA. CDR3 length: 16 amino acids. V was pared by 7 bases and J by 2 bases, with 11 bases of the junction left unmatched. CDR3 loop: CASNPQRGSHTDTQYF. DNA of the CDR3: TGTGCCAGCAACCCTCAGCGGGGGTCCCACACAGATACGCAGTATTTT.

This clonotype was seen a few times. The chain employs TRBV4-1 and TRBJ1-2, with TRBD1 matching over 7 bases. The CDR3 extends over 14 amino acids. Trimming cost V 4 bases and J 3 bases; bases outside gene matches: 5. CDR1 is MGHRA and CDR2 is YSYEKL in the germline V gene. CDR3 coding DNA: TGCGCCAGCAGCCCGGACGACAGGGACTATGGCTACACCTTC. Translation gives CASSPDDRDYGYTF.

This clonotype occurred a few times. The chain recombines TRBV4-1 with TRBJ2-2; D remains unclear. V lost 0 bases to trimming and J lost 1 base, with 6 bases between them. The germline V gene has CDR1 MGHRA and CDR2 YSYEKL. The length of the CDR3 is 15 residues. The CDR3 loop reads CASSQDLLNTGELFF. The CDR3 bases are TGCGCCAGCAGCCAAGATCTATTGAACACCGGGGAGCTGTTTTTT.

This clonotype was found many times. The chain has TRBV5-1 and TRBJ2-3; D is uncertain. Germline V lookup: CDR1 SGHRS, CDR2 YFSETQ. With 0 bases removed from V and 2 bases from J, the gap between germline ends came to 7 bases. The CDR3 is 14 residues long. The CDR3 bases are TGCGCCAGCAGCTTGGTACTCGACACAGATACGCAGTATTTT. It codes for CASSLVLDTDTQYF.

J is TRBJ1-3 and V is TRBV12-3 or TRBV12-4; D not certain. The CDR3 loop spans 14 amino acids. Trimming left V 2 bases short and J 2 bases short, with 7 bases between. CDR3 nucleotides: TGTGCCAGCAGTTTAACGTATCCTGGAAACACCATATATTTT. It specifies CASSLTYPGNTIYF.

This sequence joins TRBV7-9 and TRBJ2-1; D remains ambiguous. The CDR3 has 12 amino acids. Looked up from germline, CDR1 is SEHNR and CDR2 is FQNEAQ (reference sequence). V was trimmed by 5 bases and J by 7 bases, leaving 9 bases between them. The CDR3 sequence is CASSRGWNEQFF. As DNA, the CDR3 is TGTGCCAGCAGCCGCGGTTGGAATGAGCAGTTCTTC.

This clonotype was seen a handful of times. V and J are TRBV11-1 and TRBJ2-1; 11 nucleotides line up with TRBD2. Germline CDR1 and CDR2: SGHAT and FQDESV (reference sequence). Losses at the gene ends were 3 bases for V and 10 bases for J; bases not matched to a gene: 20. The CDR3 runs 19 residues. CDR3 in amino acids: CASSFSLAGGLQGSGEQFF. The CDR3 coding sequence is TGTGCCAGCAGCTTTTCCCTAGCGGGGGGCCTTCAAGGCTCGGGCGAGCAGTTCTTC.

This clonotype was seen more than once but under ten times. This sequence joins TRBV29-1 and TRBJ1-1; D remains ambiguous. From germline, CDR1 is SQVTM and CDR2 ANQGSEA. V dropped 6 bases and J dropped 4 bases, with 6 bases sitting between them. The CDR3 spans 10 residues. The CDR3 region has the DNA TGCAGCGTCGGGAGCACTGAAGCTTTCTTT. This gives the protein CSVGSTEAFF.

Of note for this clonotype: The final CDR3 position lacks the conserved phenylalanine or tryptophan, pointing to a likely read error. The chain joins TRBV3-1 to TRBJ2-3; no definite D call. The germline V gene encodes CDR1 LGHDT and CDR2 YNNKEL (reference sequence). Trimming stripped 2 bases from V and 5 bases from J, with 8 bases between. The CDR3 runs to 13 residues. The CDR3 DNA sequence: TGTGCCAGCAGCCAAACCTCCGGAGATACGCAGTATATT. Translating it yields CASSQTSGDTQYI.

As to this clonotype: This CDR3 is missing its conserved last phenylalanine or tryptophan, likely due to a read error. The chain recombines TRBV7-9 with TRBJ1-1; D uncertain. V dropped 2 bases and J dropped 5 bases, with 12 bases sitting between them. Looked up from germline, CDR1 is SEHNR and CDR2 is FQNEAQ (reference sequence). The CDR3 is made up of 14 amino acids. The CDR3 sequence is CASSLRVGITEAFL. CDR3 DNA: TGTGCCAGCAGCTTACGGGTAGGGATAACTGAAGCTTTCCTT.

This clonotype was detected only a few times. V and J are TRBV9 and TRBJ2-5; D is possibly TRBD2 (5 bases). Per germline, CDR1 SGDLS and CDR2 YYNGEE. This CDR3 region has 15 residues. V was shortened by 2 bases and J by 0 bases, with 11 bases between the two germline ends. The CDR3 sequence: CASSVGRRYQETQYF. The DNA for the CDR3 is TGTGCCAGCAGCGTTGGACGGAGGTACCAAGAGACCCAGTACTTC.

The rearrangement uses TRBV6-2 or TRBV6-3 and TRBJ2-5; D gene ambiguous. With 0 bases removed from V and 5 bases from J, the gap between germline ends came to 7 bases. This CDR3 comprises 13 residues. Per germline, CDR1 MNHEY and CDR2 SVGEGT. This CDR3 is CASSYSAWETQYF. For the CDR3, the DNA is TGTGCCAGCAGTTACTCGGCGTGGGAGACCCAGTACTTC.

The table lists this clonotype with a few counts. The chain employs TRBV7-9 and TRBJ1-5; the D is unclear. The CDR3 length is 15 residues. From germline, CDR1 is SEHNR and CDR2 FQNEAQ (reference sequence). V lost 0 bases, J lost 1 base, and 7 bases lay in between. This chain's CDR3 is CASSLASASNQPQHF. The CDR3 nucleotides are TGTGCCAGCAGCTTAGCGTCGGCGAGCAATCAGCCCCAGCATTTT.

This clonotype was counted a few times. This sequence joins TRBV3-1 and TRBJ1-1; D is unclear. V shed 1 base and J shed 3 bases, with 6 bases lying between them. The CDR3 length is 13 residues. Germline lookup yields CDR1 LGHDT and CDR2 YNNKEL (reference sequence). The CDR3 reads CASSQVWYTEAFF. The CDR3 region has the DNA TGTGCCAGCAGCCAAGTCTGGTACACTGAAGCTTTCTTT.

This clonotype was observed a handful of times. The chain links TRBV12-3 or TRBV12-4 to TRBJ2-1; 8 bases are a match to TRBD1. This CDR3 comprises 14 residues. V lost 6 bases and J lost 8; bases outside the gene matches: 9. The CDR3 loop reads CASSQGASYDEQFF. In DNA, the CDR3 is TGTGCCAGCAGCCAGGGGGCCAGTTACGATGAGCAGTTCTTC.

The chain carries TRBV4-1 and TRBJ2-7, with TRBD1 matching over 8 bases. CDR3 length: 15 residues. Germline loops: CDR1 MGHRA, CDR2 YSYEKL. The V segment lost 1 base and the J segment 6 bases; nucleotides outside the gene matches: 8. The CDR3 here is CASSQAGQGPIEQYF. For the CDR3, the DNA is TGCGCCAGCAGCCAAGCCGGACAGGGCCCGATCGAGCAGTACTTC.

This clonotype has a handful of counts. One junction end disagrees with the germline gene, perhaps due to a read error. The V gene is TRBV6-2 or TRBV6-3, the J gene TRBJ2-1, with 8 bases that match TRBD2. This CDR3 has 17 amino acids. Germline CDR1 and CDR2: MNHEY and SVGEGT. CDR3 sequence (DNA): TGTGCCAGCACTTACCCGCGGGGGGCCGTCTCCTACAATGAGCAGTTCTTC. Translation gives CASTYPRGAVSYNEQFF.

This clonotype occurred a few times. The chain recombines TRBV6-1 with TRBJ1-5; TRBD1 matches at 7 bases. CDR3 size: 14 residues. V shed 6 bases and J 1 base; nucleotides not matched to a gene: 3. CDR1 is MNHNS, CDR2 SASEGT, per germline. The CDR3 DNA follows: TGTGCCAGCAGGGGGACAGAGAGCAATCAGCCCCAGCATTTT. Residues: CASRGTESNQPQHF.

This clonotype has only a few counts. The V call is TRBV10-2, the J call TRBJ2-3; D is unresolved. CDR1 and CDR2 from the germline V gene are WSHSY and SAAADI. V was shortened by 0 bases and J by 4 bases, with 11 bases between the two germline ends. The CDR3 length is 15 residues. CDR3 DNA sequence: TGCGCCAGCAGTGAGTCTGGTGTTTCTCCAGATACGCAGTATTTT. Protein product: CASSESGVSPDTQYF.

This clonotype appeared a few times. The chain employs TRBV6-2 or TRBV6-3 and TRBJ1-2; D call uncertain. Trimming left V 8 bases short and J 3 bases short, with 10 bases between. Per germline, CDR1 MNHEY and CDR2 SVGEGT. This CDR3 is built from 12 residues. The CDR3 loop is CASSGRYYGYTF. CDR3 DNA: TGTGCCAGCTCCGGACGCTACTATGGCTACACCTTC.